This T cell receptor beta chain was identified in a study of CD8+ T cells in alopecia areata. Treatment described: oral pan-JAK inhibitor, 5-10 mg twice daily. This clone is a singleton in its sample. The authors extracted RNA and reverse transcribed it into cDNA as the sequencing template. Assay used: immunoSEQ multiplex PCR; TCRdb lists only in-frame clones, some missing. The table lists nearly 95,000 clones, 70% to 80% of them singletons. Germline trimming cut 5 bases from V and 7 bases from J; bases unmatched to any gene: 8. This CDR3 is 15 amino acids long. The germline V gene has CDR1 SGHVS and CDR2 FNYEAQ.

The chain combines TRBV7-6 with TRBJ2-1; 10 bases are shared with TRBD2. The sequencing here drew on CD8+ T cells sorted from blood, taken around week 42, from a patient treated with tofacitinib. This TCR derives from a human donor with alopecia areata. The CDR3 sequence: CASSPSGGARNEQFF. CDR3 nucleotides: TGTGCCAGCAGCCCAAGCGGGGGGGCCCGGAATGAGCAGTTCTTC.